Below, 17 T cell receptor beta chains from the same sample are listed, as sequenced in a study of blood T cell repertoires in COVID-19. Some clones are missing from TCRdb's copy, which holds only in-frame ones; the method was immunoSEQ multiplex PCR. The table includes some 340,000 clones, more than 85% detected once. The sample taken for sequencing was PBMCs or T cells enriched from blood (not recorded which). The receptors were gathered from a woman aged 25-40 years who had been exposed to COVID-19.

The chain uses TRBV4-2 and TRBJ2-7; 8 bases agree with TRBD1. J was trimmed by 1 base and V by 4 bases; bases with no gene match: 9. The length of the CDR3 is 16 residues. Germline-derived CDR1 and CDR2 are LGHNA and YNFKEQ. The CDR3, as DNA: TGTGCCAGCAGCCCAGCGCCGCGGACAGGGTCCTACGAGCAGTACTTC. Translating gives CASSPAPRTGSYEQYF.

This clone has only one observation. The CDR3 sequence is CASSEVPGRRLANTGELFF. CDR3 sequence (DNA): TGTGCCAGCAGTGAAGTACCCGGGAGACGACTGGCGAACACCGGGGAGCTGTTTTTT. The chain joins TRBV6-1 to TRBJ2-2, with D perhaps matching TRBD2 (6 bases). V was clipped by 1 base and J by 0 bases, with 18 bases between them. There are 19 residues in the CDR3. In germline, CDR1 is MNHNS, CDR2 SASEGT.

Remarks on this clone: One end of the junction varies from germline; a read error may be responsible. The CDR3 loop reads CASTLFGGKGYTF. CDR3 DNA sequence: TGTGCCAGCACCTTGTTTGGGGGCAAGGGCTACACCTTC. The chain joins TRBV5-4 to TRBJ1-2; TRBD1 is a possible D gene (6 bases). CDR1 is SGHNT and CDR2 is YYREEE in the germline V gene (reference sequence). There are 13 residues in the CDR3.

The rearrangement uses TRBV2 and TRBJ1-5; D perhaps matches TRBD1 (6 bases). V was trimmed by 8 bases and J by 2 bases, leaving 16 bases between them. This CDR3 region has 15 residues. Per the germline V gene, CDR1 is SNHLY and CDR2 is FYNNEI. The CDR3, as DNA: TGTGCCAGCGGGTTGGGGGGGCTAGGCAATCAGCCCCAGCATTTT. Translating gives CASGLGGLGNQPQHF. Using reference TRBV2 and TRBJ1-5 for the parts outside the CDR3, the full variable domain is EPEVTQTPSHQVTQMGQEVILRCVPISNHLYFYWYRQILGQKVEFLVSFYNNEISEKSEIFDDQFSVERPDGSNFTLKIRSTKLEDSAMYFCASGLGGLGNQPQHFGDGTRLSIL.

The CDR3 nucleotides read TGCGCCAGCAGCCAAGATTTATGGGACAGGGGGCTGAGAACTGAAGCTTTCTTT. It yields the protein CASSQDLWDRGLRTEAFF. The V and J genes are TRBV4-1 and TRBJ1-1; 12 bases map to TRBD1. The CDR3 covers 18 residues. The ends lost 0 bases at V and 5 bases at J; junction bases unmatched: 10. CDR1 MGHRA and CDR2 YSYEKL come from the germline V gene.

The chain is built from TRBV2 and TRBJ2-7, with 8 bases identical to TRBD1. The V gene end was trimmed by 4 bases and the J gene end by 6 bases; junction bases not matched to a gene: 8. Germline V gene data show CDR1 as SNHLY and CDR2 as FYNNEI. The CDR3 is made up of 14 amino acids. As DNA, the CDR3 is TGTGCCAGCAGTGGCGTCGCAGGGGGCAGCGAGCAGTACTTC. Its protein product is CASSGVAGGSEQYF.

This chain joins TRBV19 and TRBJ2-1, with a weak D call TRBD2 (5 bases). CDR3 length: 14 amino acids. Trimming removed 3 bases from V and 6 bases from J, with 12 bases in between. CDR1 and CDR2 (germline): LNHDA, SQIVND (reference sequence). CDR3 sequence: CASSMQLVGNEQFF. CDR3 coding DNA: TGTGCCAGTAGTATGCAACTAGTAGGCAATGAGCAGTTCTTC. Full variable domain (missing parts from reference TRBV19 and TRBJ2-1): DGGITQSPKYLFRKEGQNVTLSCEQNLNHDAMYWYRQDPGQGLRLIYYSQIVNDFQKGDIAEGYSVSREKKESFPLTVTSAQKNPTAFYLCASSMQLVGNEQFFGPGTRLTVL.

The genes are TRBV3-1 (or the pseudogene TRBV3-2) and TRBJ2-3; 10 bases agree with TRBD2. The germline V gene has CDR1 LGHDT and CDR2 YNNKEL (reference sequence). This CDR3 is built from 17 residues. The J segment lost 3 bases and the V segment lost 3 bases, leaving 9 bases of the junction unmatched. The CDR3 coding sequence is TGTGCCAGCAGCCAGGATAGCGGGGGGCCCCGAACAGATACGCAGTATTTT. Its protein product is CASSQDSGGPRTDTQYF.

The chain recombines TRBV4-3 with TRBJ1-6; tentative D call: TRBD1 (6 bases). Germline assignment: CDR1 LGHNA and CDR2 YSLEER. V was trimmed by 1 base and J by 4 bases, leaving 11 bases between them. This CDR3 has 16 residues. The CDR3 here is CASSQAGTSYNSPLHF. The CDR3 DNA follows: TGCGCCAGCAGCCAAGCAGGGACATCTTATAATTCACCCCTCCACTTT.

This clone has only a few counts. The chain is built from TRBV6-5 and TRBJ1-1; D unclear. Deletions cut 6 bases from V and 1 base from J, with 12 bases between. The CDR3 has 14 amino acids. CDR1 MNHEY and CDR2 SVGAGI come from the germline V gene. As DNA, the CDR3 is TGTGCCAGCAGGTGGCTGCGGAAGAACACTGAAGCTTTCTTT. It codes for CASRWLRKNTEAFF.

Comment on this clone: The sample holds other DNA sequences that translate to the same CDR3. The chain couples TRBV5-4 to TRBJ2-7; D might be TRBD1 (5 bases). Germline V lookup: CDR1 SGHNT, CDR2 YYREEE (reference sequence). CDR3 length: 14 amino acids. The V and J ends lost 0 bases and 6 bases respectively, with 13 bases between them. The CDR3 spells CASSLGQGRGEQYF. CDR3 in DNA: TGTGCCAGCAGCTTGGGGCAGGGTAGGGGCGAGCAGTACTTC.

The chain is built from TRBV18 and TRBJ1-2; D possibly corresponds to TRBD1 (6 bases). Per germline, CDR1 KGHSH and CDR2 LQKENI. CDR3 size: 21 residues. Between the trimmed V and J ends, which lost 4 bases and 0 bases, there was a span of 30 bases. CDR3 nucleotides: TGTGCCAGCTCACTGAGTCCTCTGGGAAGTAACCGGGACACGCCTAACTATGGCTACACCTTC. As protein: CASSLSPLGSNRDTPNYGYTF. Together with reference TRBV18 and TRBJ1-2, the CDR3 gives the full variable domain: NAGVMQNPRHLVRRRGQEARLRCSPMKGHSHVYWYRQLPEEGLKFMVYLQKENIIDESGMPKERFSAEFPKEGPSILRIQQVVRGDSAAYFCASSLSPLGSNRDTPNYGYTFGSGTRLTVV.

The rearrangement links TRBV27 to TRBJ1-4; D is unresolved. Germline CDR1 reads MNHEY; CDR2 reads SMNVEV (reference sequence). This CDR3 region has 14 residues. Trimming pared 9 bases from V and 8 bases from J, leaving 19 bases between. The CDR3: CASAPRGRKEKLFF. The CDR3 DNA reads TGTGCCAGTGCCCCGAGAGGGCGGAAGGAAAAACTGTTTTTT.

The chain couples TRBV19 to TRBJ1-2; TRBD1 agrees at 9 bases. The V and J ends lost 7 bases and 6 bases, in that order; junction bases with no gene match: 9. Germline CDR1 reads LNHDA; CDR2 reads SQIVND (reference sequence). The CDR3 consists of 14 residues. This CDR3 is CASNPPDRGHGYTF. CDR3 DNA: TGTGCCAGTAACCCCCCGGACAGGGGCCATGGCTACACCTTC.

The CDR3 loop is CASSRTGVFYEQYF. The CDR3 DNA follows: TGTGCCAGCAGCCGCACGGGGGTATTCTACGAGCAGTACTTC. This chain connects TRBV5-6 to TRBJ2-7; TRBD2 is a possible D gene (6 bases). This CDR3 spans 14 amino acids. Trimming took 4 bases from V and 3 from J, leaving 14 bases between them. The germline V gene encodes CDR1 SGHDT and CDR2 YYEEEE.

The table lists this clone with a count of one. This chain joins TRBV7-3 and TRBJ1-1; tentative D call: TRBD1 (5 bases). The germline V gene has CDR1 SGHTA and CDR2 FQGTGA. Trimming cost V 5 bases and J 10 bases, with 17 bases left between them. This CDR3 contains 13 residues. The CDR3 coding sequence is TGTGCCAGCAGCCCCGGGGGGGTAGAGGGAGCTTTCTTT. It translates to CASSPGGVEGAFF.

The chain employs TRBV7-9 and TRBJ2-7; no reliable D call. The germline V gene has CDR1 SEHNR and CDR2 FQNEAQ (reference sequence). V lost 5 bases to trimming and J lost 6 bases, with 14 bases between them. CDR3 length: 13 amino acids. CDR3 sequence: CASSPPGTFEQYF. CDR3 nucleotides: TGTGCCAGCAGCCCCCCAGGCACCTTCGAGCAGTACTTC.